This TCR beta chain was obtained from a study of cytomegalovirus exposure and HLA in healthy donors. This clone showed up just once. The PCR made use of 60 Vbeta and 13 Jbeta primers. This table comes from immunoSEQ multiplex PCR, and its TCRdb copy is limited to in-frame clones, with some not included. The profile shows around 100,000 clones, 80% to 85% of them singletons. This CDR3 region has 16 residues. The ends were cut back, 6 bases at V and 0 bases at J, with 17 bases in the middle. The germline V gene has CDR1 MDHEN and CDR2 SYDVKM. The material sequenced was PBMCs. This TCR came from a man aged 25-45 years in good health and CMV-seropositive. The V call is TRBV28, the J call TRBJ1-2; D might be TRBD1 (6 bases). The CDR3 sequence is CASSQRQGKANYGYTF. CDR3 bases: TGTGCCAGCAGCCAACGGCAGGGGAAAGCTAACTATGGCTACACCTTC.